The rows below give T cell receptor beta chains drawn from one sample of a study of blood T cell repertoires in COVID-19. TCRdb keeps only in-frame clones here, not all; method: immunoSEQ multiplex PCR. Counted here are fewer than 250,000 clones, around 89% occurring once; the ten biggest clones make up more than 13%. The specimen was PBMCs or T cells enriched from blood (not recorded which). The receptors originated from a man aged 25 to 40 who had been exposed to COVID-19. Both conserved end residues are part of each CDR3. A D gene is named only where the DNA matches it firmly. A clone size is listed for some rows: how often the clone was seen (once, few, many), or a class if it is expanded.

D gene: TRBD1
J gene: TRBJ1-6
clone size: NA
V gene: TRBV5-1
CDR3 DNA: TGCGCCAGCAGCACCGAGGACAGGGGAAAGTCACCCCTCCACTTT
CDR3 protein: CASSTEDRGKSPLHF

D gene: TRBD1
J gene: TRBJ2-2
clone size: NA
V gene: TRBV6-5
CDR3 DNA: TGTGCCAGCAGAGACAGGGCAGACACCGGGGAGCTGTTTTTT
CDR3 protein: CASRDRADTGELFF

D gene: NA
J gene: TRBJ2-5
clone size: NA
V gene: TRBV27
CDR3 DNA: TGTGCCAGCAGTTTACGGGGCAGGGGCTGGGAGACCCAGTACTTC
CDR3 protein: CASSLRGRGWETQYF

D gene: NA
J gene: TRBJ1-1
clone size: NA
V gene: TRBV4-1
CDR3 DNA: TGCGCCAGCAGCCAAGGACAAAACACTGAAGCTTTCTTT
CDR3 protein: CASSQGQNTEAFF

D gene: NA
J gene: TRBJ1-1
clone size: NA
V gene: TRBV2
CDR3 DNA: TGTGCCAGCAGTCCGACAGACTTGAACACTGAAGCTTTCTTT
CDR3 protein: CASSPTDLNTEAFF

D gene: NA
J gene: TRBJ1-2
clone size: NA
V gene: TRBV6-2/TRBV6-3
CDR3 DNA: TGTGCCAGCAGTTACCCAGATAACTATGGCTACACCTTC
CDR3 protein: CASSYPDNYGYTF

D gene: NA
J gene: TRBJ2-5
clone size: NA
V gene: TRBV5-4
CDR3 DNA: TGTGCCAGCACTGGAGGAGAAGAGACCCAGTACTTC
CDR3 protein: CASTGGEETQYF

D gene: NA
J gene: TRBJ2-2
clone size: NA
V gene: TRBV6-5
CDR3 DNA: TGTGCCAGCAGTTACTCCGTCAGGGCGGACGGGGAGCTGTTTTTT
CDR3 protein: CASSYSVRADGELFF

D gene: NA
J gene: TRBJ2-3
clone size: NA
V gene: TRBV9
CDR3 DNA: TGTGCCAGCAGCGCAAACCGGGAGACAGATACGCAGTATTTT
CDR3 protein: CASSANRETDTQYF

D gene: TRBD2
J gene: TRBJ2-7
clone size: few
V gene: TRBV7-2
CDR3 DNA: TGTGCCAGCAGCTCCCAGGGAGCGGGGATCTACGAGCAGTACTTC
CDR3 protein: CASSSQGAGIYEQYF

D gene: TRBD1
J gene: TRBJ1-2
clone size: NA
V gene: TRBV9
CDR3 DNA: TGTGCCAGCAGCGTAGCTGACAGGGGATATGGTGGCTACACCTTC
CDR3 protein: CASSVADRGYGGYTF

D gene: NA
J gene: TRBJ2-3
clone size: NA
V gene: TRBV5-1
CDR3 DNA: TGCGCCAGCAGGAGGGGGGGCAGTCTTAGCACAGATACGCAGTATTTT
CDR3 protein: CASRRGGSLSTDTQYF

D gene: TRBD2
J gene: TRBJ2-3
clone size: NA
V gene: TRBV9
CDR3 DNA: TGTGCCAGCAGCGTGCAGAGCGGGGGGGCCCCAACGCAGTATTTT
CDR3 protein: CASSVQSGGAPTQYF

D gene: NA
J gene: TRBJ2-5
clone size: NA
V gene: TRBV5-1
CDR3 DNA: TGCGCCAGCAGCTTGGGATCTTACCAGGGGCAAGAGACCCAGTACTTC
CDR3 protein: CASSLGSYQGQETQYF

D gene: TRBD1
J gene: TRBJ1-1
clone size: NA
V gene: TRBV19
CDR3 DNA: TGTGCCAGTAGTACAGGGGGGAGCACTGAAGCTTTCTTT
CDR3 protein: CASSTGGSTEAFF

D gene: NA
J gene: TRBJ1-2
clone size: NA
V gene: TRBV30
CDR3 DNA: TGTGCCTGGAGTGTTAACAGATATGGCTACACCTTC
CDR3 protein: CAWSVNRYGYTF

D gene: NA
J gene: TRBJ2-2
clone size: NA
V gene: TRBV11-3
CDR3 DNA: TGTGCCAGCAGCTTAGATCGGTTAGGAGGGATGGACACCGGGGAGCTGTTTTTT
CDR3 protein: CASSLDRLGGMDTGELFF

D gene: NA
J gene: TRBJ1-3
clone size: once
V gene: TRBV6-5
CDR3 DNA: TGTGCCAGCAGTTCGACAGTCTCTGGAAACACCATATATTTT
CDR3 protein: CASSSTVSGNTIYF

D gene: NA
J gene: TRBJ1-4
clone size: NA
V gene: TRBV4-1
CDR3 DNA: TGCGCCAGCAGCCAAAACCCCAGGGGAAAAGAAAAACTGTTTTTT
CDR3 protein: CASSQNPRGKEKLFF

D gene: TRBD2
J gene: TRBJ2-5
clone size: NA
V gene: TRBV6-2/TRBV6-3
CDR3 DNA: TGTGCCAGCAGACCTACTAGCGGGGAGACCCAGTACTTC
CDR3 protein: CASRPTSGETQYF

D gene: NA
J gene: TRBJ2-1
clone size: NA
V gene: TRBV5-4
CDR3 DNA: TGTGCCAGCAGCTCGACTTCCTACAATGAGCAGTTCTTC
CDR3 protein: CASSSTSYNEQFF

D gene: TRBD2
J gene: TRBJ2-7
clone size: NA
V gene: TRBV6-5
CDR3 DNA: TGTGCCAGCAGCCCGCCTAGCGGGGGCATCCACGAGCAGTACTTC
CDR3 protein: CASSPPSGGIHEQYF

D gene: TRBD1
J gene: TRBJ1-2
clone size: NA
V gene: TRBV7-2
CDR3 DNA: TGTGCCAGCAGCCAGACAGGGGGCGACTATGGCTACACCTTC
CDR3 protein: CASSQTGGDYGYTF

D gene: NA
J gene: TRBJ1-4
clone size: NA
V gene: TRBV2
CDR3 DNA: TGTGCCAGCAGGCAACAGGGAAGGGATGAAAAACTGTTTTTT
CDR3 protein: CASRQQGRDEKLFF

D gene: TRBD2
J gene: TRBJ2-3
clone size: NA
V gene: TRBV4-1
CDR3 DNA: TGCGCCAGCAGCCAAGGCCAGCGGGGGGAAACAGATACGCAGTATTTT
CDR3 protein: CASSQGQRGETDTQYF

D gene: TRBD1
J gene: TRBJ1-4
clone size: NA
V gene: TRBV9
CDR3 DNA: TGTGCCAGCAGCTCAGGGGGACCTAATGAAAAACTGTTTTTT
CDR3 protein: CASSSGGPNEKLFF

D gene: NA
J gene: TRBJ1-6
clone size: NA
V gene: TRBV9
CDR3 DNA: TGTGCCAGCAGGTCAGGGATCGAGAATTCACCCCTCCACTTT
CDR3 protein: CASRSGIENSPLHF

D gene: NA
J gene: TRBJ2-2
clone size: NA
V gene: TRBV5-1
CDR3 DNA: TGCGCCAGCAGCTTCAGGGGAGTCGGGGAGCTGTTTTTT
CDR3 protein: CASSFRGVGELFF

D gene: TRBD1
J gene: TRBJ2-7
clone size: NA
V gene: TRBV5-1
CDR3 DNA: TGCGCCAGCAGACCAGGGGACAGACACTACGAGCAGTACTTC
CDR3 protein: CASRPGDRHYEQYF

D gene: NA
J gene: TRBJ1-5
clone size: NA
V gene: TRBV6-5
CDR3 DNA: TGTGCCAGCAGTTACCGGCGGGACCAGCCCCAGCATTTT
CDR3 protein: CASSYRRDQPQHF

D gene: TRBD2
J gene: TRBJ2-3
clone size: NA
V gene: TRBV2
CDR3 DNA: TGTGCCAGCAGAGGGAGCGGGGGGCCTCCAGATACGCAGTATTTT
CDR3 protein: CASRGSGGPPDTQYF

D gene: NA
J gene: TRBJ1-2
clone size: NA
V gene: TRBV5-1
CDR3 DNA: TGCGCCAGCAGCCCCAGGGAAAGGGTCTATGGCTACACCTTC
CDR3 protein: CASSPRERVYGYTF

D gene: NA
J gene: TRBJ1-2
clone size: NA
V gene: TRBV7-2
CDR3 DNA: TGTGCCAGCAGCTCGGGGGGGCGGGATGGCTACACCTTC
CDR3 protein: CASSSGGRDGYTF

D gene: NA
J gene: TRBJ2-3
clone size: NA
V gene: TRBV2
CDR3 DNA: TGTGCCAGCAGTGTAAACCGAGGTAGCACAGATACGCAGTATTTT
CDR3 protein: CASSVNRGSTDTQYF

D gene: NA
J gene: TRBJ1-2
clone size: NA
V gene: TRBV11-2
CDR3 DNA: TGTGCCAGCAGCTTAGTGGCAGGCTATGGCTACACCTTC
CDR3 protein: CASSLVAGYGYTF

D gene: NA
J gene: TRBJ1-1
clone size: once
V gene: TRBV5-1
CDR3 DNA: TGCGCCAGCAGCTTCATAGATAACACTGAAGCTTTCTTT
CDR3 protein: CASSFIDNTEAFF

D gene: NA
J gene: TRBJ1-4
clone size: NA
V gene: TRBV11-2
CDR3 DNA: TGTGCCAGCAGCTTGAAACCACGGGGTGAAAAACTGTTTTTT
CDR3 protein: CASSLKPRGEKLFF

D gene: NA
J gene: TRBJ2-3
clone size: NA
V gene: TRBV3-1/TRBV3-2
CDR3 DNA: TGTGCCAGCAGTGGAAGGAGAACGCAGTATTTT
CDR3 protein: CASSGRRTQYF

D gene: TRBD2
J gene: TRBJ2-1
clone size: NA
V gene: TRBV2
CDR3 DNA: TGTGCCAGCAGTGCTAGCGGGGGGGCCCTTAGTGAGCAGTTCTTC
CDR3 protein: CASSASGGALSEQFF

D gene: NA
J gene: TRBJ1-6
clone size: NA
V gene: TRBV3-1/TRBV3-2
CDR3 DNA: TGTGCCAGCAGCCCCAGGGAAAACGGATCACCCCTCCACTTT
CDR3 protein: CASSPRENGSPLHF

D gene: NA
J gene: TRBJ1-4
clone size: NA
V gene: TRBV7-2
CDR3 DNA: TGTGCCAGCAGCTTAGCGGGAGGGTGGGAAAAACTGTTTTTT
CDR3 protein: CASSLAGGWEKLFF

D gene: TRBD2
J gene: TRBJ2-2
clone size: once
V gene: TRBV9
CDR3 DNA: TGTGCCAGCAGCGCTCATAATAGCGGGGGGGCCGCCGGGGAGCTGTTTTTT
CDR3 protein: CASSAHNSGGAAGELFF

D gene: TRBD1
J gene: TRBJ1-2
clone size: NA
V gene: TRBV3-1/TRBV3-2
CDR3 DNA: TGTGCCAGCAGCCCCATCCCGGGACAGCGTAACTATGGCTACACCTTC
CDR3 protein: CASSPIPGQRNYGYTF

D gene: TRBD2
J gene: TRBJ2-7
clone size: NA
V gene: TRBV11-2
CDR3 DNA: TGTGCCAGCAGCCGAGCCGTTAGCGGGGGGTTCTACGAGCAGTACTTC
CDR3 protein: CASSRAVSGGFYEQYF